A selection of T cell receptor beta chains follows, all from one sample in a study of vaccination and CD4 T cells after COVID-19. Which antigens these TCRs recognize remains unknown. Each CDR3 protein gets one entry after TCRdb re-called the PCR reads with MiXCR. The data show more than 15,000 distinct CDR3 sequences, about half seen once. Sequencing was performed on CD4+ T cells from blood, cultured in vitro, taken about 7 months after SARS-CoV-2 vaccination. These receptors all come from a human donor who had recovered from COVID-19. Each CDR3 is given with its conserved first and last residue. Rows give clone size only sometimes, using once, few, many, or a class for an expanded clone.

CDR3	V	J	size
CSAREGRQETQYF	TRBV20-1	TRBJ2-5	.
CASSAGAGRDEQFF	TRBV25-1	TRBJ2-1	.
CASSLAWGLLTGELFF	TRBV7-9	TRBJ2-2	few
CASSLRRNTEAFF	TRBV27	TRBJ1-1	few
CASSPPDSYTGELFF	TRBV6-1	TRBJ2-2	.
CASSYVVGTGFTETQYF	TRBV6-2/TRBV6-3	TRBJ2-5	.
CASSLYGGGTEAFF	TRBV7-9	TRBJ1-1	few
CASSKGRRGYGAEAFF	TRBV21-1	TRBJ1-1	.
CASKETGTGYTF	TRBV6-1	TRBJ1-2	.
CASSQDLRTGHTEAFF	TRBV14	TRBJ1-1	.
CASRGGLGTEAFF	TRBV6-1	TRBJ1-1	.
CASSLGGTRGTDTQYF	TRBV5-1	TRBJ2-3	once
CATSDVTGESETQYF	TRBV24-1	TRBJ2-5	few
CASSPPGGAAAYGYTF	TRBV18	TRBJ1-2	.
CASTSEASEAFF	TRBV19	TRBJ1-1	.
CASSLFPGGETQYF	TRBV7-9	TRBJ2-5	.
CSARDPRTGPHGYTF	TRBV20-1	TRBJ1-2	.
CASMGGGRCTEAFF	TRBV6-4	TRBJ1-1	.
CASSQGFYGYTF	TRBV7-8	TRBJ1-2	.
CASSQDWRRAADTQYF	TRBV4-3	TRBJ2-3	few
CATRIFSTGELFF	TRBV6-1	TRBJ2-2	.
CASHRSAVTSSYEQYF	TRBV6-2/TRBV6-3	TRBJ2-7	.
CASSPGPQWETQYF	TRBV27	TRBJ2-5	.
CASSPRSPDTQYF	TRBV7-3	TRBJ2-3	.
CSARDRRTLHTEAFF	TRBV20-1	TRBJ1-1	.
CSAPRASGGAGTQYF	TRBV20-1	TRBJ2-5	.
CASRFPLRGPNSPLHF	TRBV6-1	TRBJ1-6	.
CASSQPGQGNTEAFF	TRBV6-1	TRBJ1-1	few
CSARVGRSFYGYTF	TRBV20-1	TRBJ1-2	.
CSAGGGGNSPLHF	TRBV20-1	TRBJ1-6	few
CASSQRTEDTEAFF	TRBV4-2	TRBJ1-1	once
CSARDLRNSYNSPLHF	TRBV20-1	TRBJ1-6	.
CASRGLGAEKLFF	TRBV19	TRBJ1-4	.
CASSDTTAQPQHF	TRBV2	TRBJ1-5	.
CATSRDLAGEAGGLFF	TRBV15	TRBJ2-2	few
CATSDLGGAGTDTQYF	TRBV24-1	TRBJ2-3	.
CASSQAAGIQETQYF	TRBV6-1	TRBJ2-5	.
CASSDYRGLGDGYTF	TRBV7-9	TRBJ1-2	few
CATTDRGPQDSPLHF	TRBV10-3	TRBJ1-6	once
CASSLASGPSTDTQYF	TRBV7-9	TRBJ2-3	.
CSARDPFSGTHGYTF	TRBV20-1	TRBJ1-2	.
CARGRRGARQETQYF	TRBV5-8	TRBJ2-5	.
CSADPQQGRGYTF	TRBV20-1	TRBJ1-2	few
CASSQDQRGGRETQYF	TRBV4-2	TRBJ2-5	few
CASSLTVGTSGGTDTQYF	TRBV7-6	TRBJ2-3	.